These T cell receptor beta chains were read from a single sample in a study of shared clonotypes between healthy human individuals. TCRdb keeps only in-frame clones here, not all; method: immunoSEQ multiplex PCR. This repertoire shows roughly 1,100,000 clones, around 74% found once; its top ten account for less than 1.5%. Sequencing used memory CD4+ T cells sorted from blood. These receptors were obtained from a man between 18 and 35 years old in good health. The CDR3 runs from the conserved cysteine through the conserved F or W. The D gene is left open where the match is weak. Size tells how often a clone was seen (once, few, many) or the class of an expanded clone, and some rows leave it out.

clone_size	v_call	j_call	d_call	cdr3_aa	cdr3_nt
NA	TRBV19	TRBJ1-2	TRBD1	CAVGSGQANYGYTF	TGTGCCGTAGGCTCGGGACAGGCAAACTATGGCTACACCTTC
NA	TRBV5-1	TRBJ2-6	NA	CASSWAGAIGGANVLTF	TGCGCCAGCAGCTGGGCAGGGGCTATCGGAGGGGCCAACGTCCTGACTTTC
NA	TRBV6-1	TRBJ1-1	TRBD1	CASSDQGQGGTEAFF	TGTGCCAGCAGTGACCAAGGACAGGGAGGGACTGAAGCTTTCTTT
NA	TRBV7-2	TRBJ2-5	NA	CASSLGGGKEETQYF	TGTGCCAGCAGCTTAGGGGGTGGGAAGGAAGAGACCCAGTACTTC
many	TRBV5-1	TRBJ2-7	TRBD1	CASSLNNGQGSYEQYF	TGCGCCAGCAGCCTAAACAATGGACAGGGGTCCTACGAGCAGTACTTC
NA	TRBV29-1	TRBJ2-5	TRBD1	CSVAVTGGTWETQYF	TGCAGCGTCGCGGTTACAGGGGGGACCTGGGAGACCCAGTACTTC
NA	TRBV5-1	TRBJ2-3	NA	CASSLRTAGDTQYF	TGCGCCAGCAGCTTACGGACAGCCGGAGATACGCAGTATTTT
NA	TRBV5-4	TRBJ2-7	NA	CASSRGTVSSYEQYF	TGTGCCAGCAGCCGGGGGACGGTAAGCTCCTACGAGCAGTACTTC
many	TRBV27	TRBJ1-5	NA	CASSLIRGNNQPQHF	TGTGCCAGCAGTTTAATCCGGGGCAACAATCAGCCCCAGCATTTT
NA	TRBV9	TRBJ1-5	NA	CASSRGINQPQHF	TGTGCCAGCAGCCGCGGAATTAATCAGCCCCAGCATTTT
NA	TRBV4-3	TRBJ1-6	NA	CASSQVRGTPLHF	TGCGCCAGCAGCCAAGTGAGGGGGACACCCCTCCACTTT
NA	TRBV6-6	TRBJ1-1	NA	CASSKVLSTEAFF	TGTGCCAGCAGTAAGGTCCTCAGCACTGAAGCTTTCTTT
once	TRBV4-1	TRBJ1-2	NA	CASSQTQNYGYTF	TGCGCCAGCAGCCAAACACAGAACTATGGCTACACCTTC
NA	TRBV6-5	TRBJ1-1	NA	CASSYSLWLGTEAFF	TGTGCCAGCAGTTACTCATTGTGGTTAGGCACTGAAGCTTTCTTT
NA	TRBV5-1	TRBJ2-5	NA	CASSLASETKTQYF	TGCGCCAGCAGCTTGGCTTCAGAGACGAAGACCCAGTACTTC
NA	TRBV4-3	TRBJ1-1	NA	CASSQEISIPFTEAFF	TGCGCCAGCAGCCAAGAGATCTCTATCCCATTCACTGAAGCTTTCTTT
NA	TRBV6-1	TRBJ2-4	TRBD2	CASSGEGEQGLAKNIQYF	TGTGCCAGCAGTGGGGAGGGCGAGCAGGGACTAGCCAAAAACATTCAGTACTTC
NA	TRBV5-1	TRBJ2-1	TRBD1	CASSLTPGQGSSYNEQFF	TGCGCCAGCAGCTTGACCCCGGGACAGGGGTCATCCTACAATGAGCAGTTCTTC
NA	TRBV5-5	TRBJ1-5	NA	CASSWGGSGNQPQHF	TGTGCCAGCAGCTGGGGCGGGTCCGGTAATCAGCCCCAGCATTTT
once	TRBV27	TRBJ2-5	NA	CASSFTSTGLKAETQYF	TGTGCCAGCAGTTTTACTTCAACCGGCCTGAAGGCAGAGACCCAGTACTTC
few	TRBV10-3	TRBJ1-1	NA	CAGREEMNTEAFF	TGTGCGGGCCGTGAGGAGATGAACACTGAAGCTTTCTTT
NA	TRBV7-6	TRBJ2-1	NA	CASSAYGGTSIDEQFF	TGTGCCAGCAGCGCGTATGGTGGGACTTCCATCGATGAGCAGTTCTTC
NA	TRBV6-1	TRBJ2-7	TRBD2	CASRLAGGSYEQYF	TGTGCCAGCAGGTTAGCGGGAGGCTCCTACGAGCAGTACTTC
NA	TRBV5-1	TRBJ1-1	NA	CASSSPKTEAFF	TGCGCCAGCAGCTCCCCGAAAACTGAAGCTTTCTTT
NA	TRBV19	TRBJ2-3	TRBD1	CASRPGQGADTQYF	TGTGCCAGTAGGCCGGGACAGGGCGCGGATACGCAGTATTTT
NA	TRBV6-1	TRBJ1-5	NA	CASSERVWPQHF	TGTGCCAGCAGTGAAAGGGTTTGGCCCCAGCATTTT
once	TRBV7-2	TRBJ2-7	NA	CASSLSRDKNYEQYF	TGTGCCAGCAGCTTATCCCGGGACAAGAACTACGAGCAGTACTTC
NA	TRBV5-1	TRBJ2-7	TRBD1	CASSSPGQSYEQYF	TGCGCCAGCAGCTCACCGGGACAGAGCTACGAGCAGTACTTC
NA	TRBV23-1	TRBJ2-1	TRBD2	CASSLFEERELDTEQFF	TGCGCCAGCAGTCTATTCGAGGAGCGGGAGTTAGACACTGAGCAGTTCTTC
NA	TRBV29-1	TRBJ1-4	NA	CSARVIGEKLFF	TGCAGCGCCCGGGTTATTGGGGAAAAACTGTTTTTT
NA	TRBV14	TRBJ1-1	NA	CASSQVLNTEAFF	TGTGCCAGCAGCCAAGTCCTGAACACTGAAGCTTTCTTT
once	TRBV4-3	TRBJ2-7	NA	CASSQVFTVSYEQYF	TGCGCCAGCAGCCAAGTCTTCACTGTCTCCTACGAGCAGTACTTC
NA	TRBV5-1	TRBJ2-3	NA	CASSLGLSTDTQYF	TGCGCCAGCAGCCTAGGACTTAGCACAGATACGCAGTATTTT
NA	TRBV5-1	TRBJ1-2	NA	CASSLGTYGYTF	TGCGCCAGCAGCTTGGGCACCTATGGCTACACCTTC
NA	TRBV7-8	TRBJ2-1	NA	CASSYLGQGSYNEQFF	TGTGCCAGCAGCTACCTGGGGCAGGGGTCCTACAATGAGCAGTTCTTC